The entry below gives a single TCR beta chain sequence along with its context. Its antigen is still unknown. Amplification used 60 Vbeta primers and 13 Jbeta primers. In the original analysis: Per a later analysis, the number of unique TCR beta chains was 75 million to 90 million, of which 9 million to 14 million were shared. Libraries were prepared by immunoSEQ multiplex PCR; TCRdb keeps only in-frame clonotypes and omits some of them. V and J calls and clone size follow that table, whereas D and trimming were derived from the DNA. The table records 120,000 or so clones, around 74% of them present only once. This sample is drawn from a study of cytomegalovirus exposure and HLA in healthy donors. Study results and limitations: A later analysis linked some 17,000 TCR beta sequences to HLA alleles at 0.05 false discovery rate.

The V gene lost 7 bases and the J gene lost 0 bases, with 22 bases spanning the gap. Germline V CDR1 and CDR2: LNHDA, SQIVND (reference sequence). The CDR3 extends over 18 amino acids. Sequences were obtained from PBMCs. The chain recombines TRBV19 with TRBJ1-5, with D maybe TRBD1 (5 bases). The sequence derives from a woman in her 50s in good health and CMV-seropositive. This CDR3 is CASTVLGGAGYSNQPQHF. As DNA, the CDR3 is TGTGCCAGTACCGTCTTAGGAGGGGCGGGGTATAGCAATCAGCCCCAGCATTTT.